This TCR beta chain was identified in a study of blood T cell repertoires in COVID-19. Study at large: Specimens from acute and convalescent COVID-19 originated in the United States, Italy and Spain.

The V gene lost 3 bases and the J gene lost 4 bases, with 7 bases spanning the gap. CDR1 MNHEY and CDR2 SVGAGI come from the germline V gene. The CDR3 totals 13 residues. To note about this clone: The sample has other DNA sequences that encode this CDR3 too.

TCRdb's table, derived via immunoSEQ multiplex PCR, lists solely in-frame clones and lacks some. The sample consists of 200,000 to 250,000 clones, 87% of them appearing once. This chain links TRBV6-5 with TRBJ2-1; no clear D gene. Sequencing input: PBMCs or T cells enriched from blood (not recorded which). This receptor was obtained from a man under 40 who had recovered from COVID-19. CDR3 in amino acids: CASSYSRYNEQFF. The CDR3, as DNA: TGTGCCAGCAGTTATTCCAGGTACAATGAGCAGTTCTTC.